The rows below give T cell receptor beta chains drawn from one sample of a study of beta chain features in type 1 diabetes. Sequencing was performed with immunoSEQ multiplex PCR; in TCRdb, only in-frame clones are kept and a portion is missing. Among approximately 29,000 clones listed, roughly two thirds were seen once. The sample comprised Tregs from blood. These receptors originate from a woman aged 25 to 39 with type 1 diabetes. The CDR3 runs from the conserved cysteine through the conserved F or W. Fields, in order: D gene, V gene, J gene, clone size, CDR3 protein, CDR3 DNA. D genes are given only for firm matches. Clone size appears in some rows only: once, few, many, or a class for an expanded clone.

d_call: .; v_call: TRBV5-1; j_call: TRBJ2-6; clone_size: .; cdr3_aa: CASSSSGTGANVLTF; cdr3_nt: TGCGCCAGCAGCTCTTCAGGTACTGGGGCCAACGTCCTGACTTTC
d_call: TRBD1; v_call: TRBV19; j_call: TRBJ2-7; clone_size: .; cdr3_aa: CASSTSGTGSYEQYF; cdr3_nt: TGTGCCAGTAGTACATCCGGGACAGGATCCTACGAGCAGTACTTC
d_call: TRBD1; v_call: TRBV30; j_call: TRBJ1-4; clone_size: .; cdr3_aa: CAWSGTGFEKLFF; cdr3_nt: TGTGCCTGGAGTGGGACAGGGTTTGAAAAACTGTTTTTT
d_call: TRBD2; v_call: TRBV2; j_call: TRBJ2-3; clone_size: .; cdr3_aa: CASSERTSGSFADTQYF; cdr3_nt: TGTGCCAGCAGTGAGCGGACTAGCGGGAGTTTCGCAGATACGCAGTATTTT
d_call: TRBD2; v_call: TRBV5-1; j_call: TRBJ2-1; clone_size: .; cdr3_aa: CASHGLAGYNEQFF; cdr3_nt: TGCGCCAGCCATGGACTAGCGGGGTACAATGAGCAGTTCTTC
d_call: .; v_call: TRBV5-1; j_call: TRBJ2-1; clone_size: few; cdr3_aa: CASSSDINSYNEQFF; cdr3_nt: TGCGCCAGCAGCTCAGACATTAACTCCTACAATGAGCAGTTCTTC
d_call: TRBD1; v_call: TRBV19; j_call: TRBJ1-2; clone_size: .; cdr3_aa: CASRSRDRDGYTF; cdr3_nt: TGTGCCAGTAGGAGCCGGGACAGGGATGGCTACACCTTC
d_call: TRBD2; v_call: TRBV7-3; j_call: TRBJ2-1; clone_size: .; cdr3_aa: CASSSRLAGVHEQFF; cdr3_nt: TGTGCCAGCAGCTCCCGGCTAGCGGGAGTCCATGAGCAGTTCTTC
d_call: TRBD1; v_call: TRBV5-1; j_call: TRBJ2-2; clone_size: .; cdr3_aa: CASSFVQGSGELFF; cdr3_nt: TGCGCCAGCAGCTTTGTACAGGGGTCCGGGGAGCTGTTTTTT
d_call: .; v_call: TRBV6-6; j_call: TRBJ1-5; clone_size: .; cdr3_aa: CASSYGQGGRQPQHF; cdr3_nt: TGTGCCAGCAGTTACGGGCAGGGAGGAAGGCAGCCCCAGCATTTT
d_call: TRBD2; v_call: TRBV4-1; j_call: TRBJ2-1; clone_size: .; cdr3_aa: CASSQRLAGTSYNEQFF; cdr3_nt: TGCGCCAGCAGCCAACGACTAGCGGGTACTTCCTACAATGAGCAGTTCTTC
d_call: .; v_call: TRBV6-6; j_call: TRBJ2-1; clone_size: .; cdr3_aa: CASSYSASLYNEQFF; cdr3_nt: TGTGCCAGCAGTTACTCGGCTAGTCTTTACAATGAGCAGTTCTTC
d_call: .; v_call: TRBV6-1; j_call: TRBJ1-1; clone_size: .; cdr3_aa: CASSEGYRVMSTEAFF; cdr3_nt: TGTGCCAGCAGTGAAGGGTACAGGGTGATGAGCACTGAAGCTTTCTTT
d_call: TRBD1; v_call: TRBV19; j_call: TRBJ1-5; clone_size: .; cdr3_aa: CASSMTVGTGSGLWNQPQHF; cdr3_nt: TGTGCCAGTAGTATGACGGTCGGGACAGGATCGGGGTTATGGAATCAGCCCCAGCATTTT
d_call: TRBD1; v_call: TRBV6-5; j_call: TRBJ2-3; clone_size: .; cdr3_aa: CASSAGDRVGDTQYF; cdr3_nt: TGTGCCAGCAGTGCCGGGGACAGGGTTGGAGATACGCAGTATTTT
d_call: .; v_call: TRBV11-2; j_call: TRBJ2-3; clone_size: few; cdr3_aa: CASSFRSTDTQYF; cdr3_nt: TGTGCCAGCAGCTTCAGAAGCACAGATACGCAGTATTTT
d_call: .; v_call: TRBV19; j_call: TRBJ1-4; clone_size: .; cdr3_aa: CASSTGDTNEKLFF; cdr3_nt: TGTGCCAGTAGTACAGGGGACACTAATGAAAAACTGTTTTTT
d_call: TRBD2; v_call: TRBV18; j_call: TRBJ2-3; clone_size: .; cdr3_aa: CASSPPNFGRNTDTQYF; cdr3_nt: TGTGCCAGCTCACCACCGAACTTCGGGAGGAACACAGATACGCAGTATTTT
d_call: TRBD1; v_call: TRBV6-5; j_call: TRBJ2-1; clone_size: few; cdr3_aa: CASRFLRDRMNEQFF; cdr3_nt: TGTGCCAGCAGATTTCTCCGGGACAGGATGAATGAGCAGTTCTTC
d_call: .; v_call: TRBV28; j_call: TRBJ2-7; clone_size: .; cdr3_aa: CASSFSLRGTYEQCF; cdr3_nt: TGTGCCAGCAGTTTTTCCCTCCGCGGAACCTACGAGCAGTGCTTC
d_call: .; v_call: TRBV5-8; j_call: TRBJ2-1; clone_size: .; cdr3_aa: CASNPAGSYNEQFF; cdr3_nt: TGTGCCAGCAACCCTGCGGGCTCCTACAATGAGCAGTTCTTC
d_call: .; v_call: TRBV18; j_call: TRBJ2-3; clone_size: few; cdr3_aa: CASSPTSSTDTQYF; cdr3_nt: TGTGCCAGCTCACCTACTAGCAGCACAGATACGCAGTATTTT